Given below is one T cell receptor beta chain in context. These data come from a study of blood T cell repertoires in COVID-19. As for the study in general: Material from acute and convalescent COVID-19 was sourced from the United States, Italy and Spain. PBMCs, B-cell-depleted T cells, or T cells were the source of the cDNA or gDNA that made up the material.

V gave up 0 bases and J gave up 5 bases, with 13 bases separating them. The V gene's germline CDR1 is MNHNS and CDR2 SASEGT. The CDR3 sequence is 15 residues long. In the source study's methods: The assay estimated nucleated cells by amplifying reference gene primers. The table came from immunoSEQ multiplex PCR; TCRdb's copy has only in-frame clones and leaves some out. V and J calls and clone size are given by that table; D and trimming were obtained from the DNA. The sample consists of around 99,000 clones, over 70% of them appearing once. V and J are TRBV6-1 and TRBJ1-1; TRBD1 might be the D (5 bases). The sample consisted of peripheral blood. This TCR came from a woman aged 45-60 years with acute or convalescent COVID-19. For the CDR3, the DNA is TGTGCCAGCAGTGAAGCGGTAGGGGCGCGGACTGAAGCTTTCTTT. Residues: CASSEAVGARTEAFF.